A selection of T cell receptor beta chains follows, all from one sample in a study of CD8+ T cells in alopecia areata. Only in-frame clones appear in the TCRdb table, and some are missing; sequencing was by immunoSEQ multiplex PCR. The sample carries about 160,000 clones, roughly 50% recorded once. What was sequenced was CD4+ T cells sorted from blood. Every receptor here comes from a human donor with alopecia areata. Each CDR3 is given with its conserved first and last residue. Fields, in order: D gene, J gene, clone size, V gene, CDR3 length, CDR3 DNA, CDR3 protein. A D gene is named only where the DNA matches it firmly. Clone sizes are given selectively: once, few, many, or a class where the clone is expanded.

TRBD2 | TRBJ2-7 | NA | TRBV6-5 | 14 | TGTGCCAGCAGCCGGGACTACAATACCTACGAGCAGTACTTC | CASSRDYNTYEQYF
TRBD2 | TRBJ2-3 | NA | TRBV10-3 | 16 | TGTGCCATCAGGCCGCTAGCGGGCAATAGCACAGATACGCAGTATTTT | CAIRPLAGNSTDTQYF
NA | TRBJ2-1 | NA | TRBV5-1 | 15 | TGCGCCAGCAGCTTGAGTCTCCAATCCTACAATGAGCAGTTCTTC | CASSLSLQSYNEQFF
TRBD2 | TRBJ2-1 | NA | TRBV30 | 14 | TGTGCCTGGAGACTAGCGGGAAGCTACAATGAGCAGTTCTTC | CAWRLAGSYNEQFF
NA | TRBJ1-2 | few | TRBV19 | 15 | TGTGCCAGTTTACGAGCAGGGGCAGGGGACTATGGCTACACCTTC | CASLRAGAGDYGYTF
NA | TRBJ2-1 | NA | TRBV5-1 | 15 | TGCGCCAGCAGCTTCTCCCTAACGATGTACAATGAGCAGTTCTTC | CASSFSLTMYNEQFF
NA | TRBJ2-7 | NA | TRBV5-1 | 14 | TGCGCCAGCAGTGAGAGCCTAAACTCCTACGAGCAGTACTTC | CASSESLNSYEQYF
TRBD1 | TRBJ2-7 | NA | TRBV28 | 14 | TGTGCCAGCAGAGGCGGGACAGGGCACTACGAGCAGTACTTC | CASRGGTGHYEQYF
NA | TRBJ2-1 | once | TRBV29-1 | 12 | TGCAGCGTTCGCTCTTGGGGCAATGAGCAGTTCTTC | CSVRSWGNEQFF
TRBD1 | TRBJ1-2 | NA | TRBV6-1 | 13 | TGTGCCAGCAGCTTGGACAGGGTCTATGGCTACACCTTC | CASSLDRVYGYTF